A single sample is the source of the 18 T cell receptor beta chains below, sequenced in a study of T cell responses to AZD1222 COVID-19 vaccine. Sequencing was performed with immunoSEQ multiplex PCR; in TCRdb, only in-frame clones are kept and a portion is missing. In the table there are approximately 68,000 clones, around 86% of which are singletons. Source: peripheral blood, taken on day 0 of AZD1222 vaccination. Receptors originate from an adult in good health.

This clone was recorded once. The chain couples TRBV5-1 to TRBJ1-1; maybe TRBD1 (6 bases). The CDR3 loop spans 14 amino acids. V shed 4 bases and J shed 0 bases, with 10 bases lying between them. The germline V gene encodes CDR1 SGHRS and CDR2 YFSETQ. The CDR3: CASSTQGMNTEAFF. DNA for the CDR3: TGCGCCAGCAGCACACAGGGTATGAACACTGAAGCTTTCTTT. Looking up the rest from reference TRBV5-1 and TRBJ1-1 gives the full variable domain: KAGVTQTPRYLIKTRGQQVTLSCSPISGHRSVSWYQQTPGQGLQFLFEYFSETQRNKGNFPGRFSGRQFSNSRSEMNVSTLELGDSALYLCASSTQGMNTEAFFGQGTRLTVV.

The chain is built from TRBV12-3 or TRBV12-4 and TRBJ1-1, with D perhaps TRBD1 (6 bases). V gave up 8 bases and J gave up 4 bases, with 14 bases separating them. CDR3 length: 13 residues. The CDR3 sequence is CASLLQGPTEAFF. The CDR3 coding sequence is TGTGCCAGCTTATTACAGGGCCCCACTGAAGCTTTCTTT.

This clone was seen once. The rearrangement links TRBV30 to TRBJ1-4; D remains unclear. Trimming removed 2 bases from V and 6 bases from J, with 7 bases in between. The CDR3 is made up of 12 amino acids. CDR1 is GTSNPN, CDR2 SVGIG, per germline (reference sequence). CDR3 bases: TGTGCCTGGAGTCCTCGCCATGAAAAACTGTTTTTT. This gives the protein CAWSPRHEKLFF.

The chain uses TRBV5-5 and TRBJ2-7; the D is unclear. The CDR3 extends over 14 amino acids. CDR1 is SGHKS, CDR2 YYEKEE, per germline (reference sequence). V shed 5 bases and J shed 3 bases, with 15 bases lying between them. The CDR3 here is CASRGNRSLYEQYF. The DNA for the CDR3 is TGTGCCAGCAGAGGGAACAGATCCCTCTACGAGCAGTACTTC. Supplemented by reference TRBV5-5 and TRBJ2-7, the full variable domain reads DAGVTQSPTHLIKTRGQQVTLRCSPISGHKSVSWYQQVLGQGPQFIFQYYEKEERGRGNFPDRFSARQFPNYSSELNVNALLLGDSALYLCASRGNRSLYEQYFGPGTRLTVT.

On this clone: Other DNA variants within this sample encode the same CDR3. J is TRBJ1-3 and V is TRBV19, with D unresolved. Germline V gene sequence: CDR1 LNHDA, CDR2 SQIVND (reference sequence). The germline V and J ends were trimmed by 3 bases and 0 bases, with 3 bases remaining between them. The CDR3 is made up of 13 amino acids. The CDR3 is CASSIGSGNTIYF. The CDR3 DNA follows: TGTGCCAGTAGTATCGGCTCTGGAAACACCATATATTTT.

V gene TRBV21-1 combines with J gene TRBJ2-7; the table calls TRBD1, which could not be checked here. TRBV21-1 is termed a pseudogene. The CDR3 length is 18 residues. The CDR3 reads CASSKALRQGGVPYEQYF. CDR3 nucleotide sequence: TGTGCCAGCAGCAAGGCCCTTAGACAGGGTGGTGTCCCCTACGAGCAGTACTTC.

The CDR3 DNA reads TGCAGTGCTAGTTGGTATGAAAAACTGTTTTTT. It yields the protein CSASWYEKLFF. The V and J genes are TRBV20-1 and TRBJ1-4; D is undetermined. V lost 3 bases and J 6 bases, leaving 5 bases between the germline ends. Germline V gene data show CDR1 as DFQATT and CDR2 as SNEGSKA (reference sequence). This CDR3 is built from 11 residues.

This clone came up a few times. The chain links TRBV3-1 (or the pseudogene TRBV3-2) to TRBJ2-3; D might be TRBD1 or TRBD2, each matching 5 bases. Trimming pared 3 bases from V and 9 bases from J, leaving 19 bases between. Germline V lookup: CDR1 LGHDT, CDR2 YNNKEL (reference sequence). CDR3 length equals 15 residues. DNA for the CDR3: TGTGCCAGCAGCCAGAGGGGTGACATCCAGCACACGCAGTATTTT. Encoded protein: CASSQRGDIQHTQYF.

The J gene is TRBJ1-6, the V gene TRBV6-5; possible D gene TRBD1, 6 bases. The CDR3 is 13 amino acids. The germline gives CDR1 MNHEY, CDR2 SVGAGI. V was pared by 6 bases and J by 7 bases, with 10 bases between. CDR3 amino acids: CASRRGLNSPLHF. The CDR3 nucleotides read TGTGCCAGCAGGCGGGGGCTAAATTCACCCCTCCACTTT.

This chain uses TRBV18 with TRBJ2-2; TRBD1 aligns across 9 bases. J gave up 6 bases and V 2 bases, and 7 bases lay outside the gene matches. The germline V gene has CDR1 KGHSH and CDR2 LQKENI. The CDR3 spans 16 residues. The CDR3 DNA is TGTGCCAGCTCACCAGTCGACAGGGGGTCCGCCGGGGAGCTGTTTTTT. Its translation: CASSPVDRGSAGELFF.

The gene calls are TRBV5-1 and TRBJ1-1, with a possible D match to TRBD1 (6 bases). V was pared by 1 base and J by 2 bases, with 12 bases between. The V gene's germline CDR1 is SGHRS and CDR2 YFSETQ. CDR3 length: 15 amino acids. The CDR3 sequence: CASSLWTETNTEAFF. Written as DNA, the CDR3 is TGCGCCAGCAGCTTGTGGACAGAAACTAACACTGAAGCTTTCTTT.

V usage is TRBV6-5 and J usage is TRBJ1-1; 7 nucleotides align to TRBD1. Germline trimming cut 5 bases from V and 0 bases from J; bases unmatched to any gene: 3. Germline CDR1 reads MNHEY; CDR2 reads SVGAGI. The CDR3 consists of 14 residues. The DNA of the CDR3 is TGTGCCAGCAGTCGACAGGGTATGAACACTGAAGCTTTCTTT. The encoded protein is CASSRQGMNTEAFF.

The chain employs TRBV27 and TRBJ1-5; D is uncertain. The CDR3 runs 14 residues. From germline, CDR1 is MNHEY and CDR2 SMNVEV (reference sequence). The ends were cut back, 1 base at V and 5 bases at J, with 9 bases in the middle. The CDR3 loop reads CASSLLGSDQPQHF. The CDR3 DNA reads TGTGCCAGCAGTTTATTGGGGTCTGATCAGCCCCAGCATTTT.

The chain combines TRBV28 with TRBJ2-3; TRBD2 matches at 16 bases. The CDR3 length is 18 residues. Germline CDR1 is MDHEN and CDR2 is SYDVKM. Trimming took 4 bases from V and 8 from J; bases not matched to a gene: 12. Here the CDR3 reads CASSWRFGTSGGAGTQYF. CDR3 DNA: TGTGCCAGCAGTTGGAGGTTCGGGACTAGCGGGGGGGCTGGTACGCAGTATTTT.

This clone was seen only once. The rearrangement joins TRBV5-1 to TRBJ2-7, with TRBD1 identical over 8 bases. The ends lost 0 bases at V and 2 bases at J; junction bases unmatched: 4. From germline, CDR1 is SGHRS and CDR2 YFSETQ. This CDR3 spans 15 amino acids. The CDR3 loop is CASSLGTGYTYEQYF. The CDR3 DNA follows: TGCGCCAGCAGCTTGGGGACAGGGTATACCTACGAGCAGTACTTC.

The chain has TRBV19 and TRBJ1-5, with 7 bases matching TRBD1. This CDR3 is 14 amino acids long. In germline, CDR1 is LNHDA, CDR2 SQIVND (reference sequence). J lost 4 bases, V lost 8 bases, and 8 bases had no gene match. The CDR3 region is CASGTDQYNQPQHF. As DNA, the CDR3 is TGTGCCAGTGGGACAGACCAATATAATCAGCCCCAGCATTTT.

This clone was seen a single time. The CDR3 loop reads CASSARPGGGNEQFF. The CDR3 bases are TGTGCCAGCAGCGCTCGACCGGGGGGAGGCAATGAGCAGTTCTTC. This sequence joins TRBV9 and TRBJ2-1, with 7 bases that match TRBD2. Germline CDR1 and CDR2: SGDLS and YYNGEE. The J segment lost 6 bases and the V segment lost 3 bases, leaving 9 bases of the junction unmatched. The CDR3 consists of 15 residues. The full variable domain, in which reference TRBV9 and TRBJ2-1 provide the parts outside the CDR3, is DSGVTQTPKHLITATGQRVTLRCSPRSGDLSVYWYQQSLDQGLQFLIQYYNGEERAKGNILERFSAQQFPDLHSELNLSSLELGDSALYFCASSARPGGGNEQFFGPGTRLTVL.

This chain uses TRBV6-6 with TRBJ2-1; 13 bases are shared with TRBD2. Per the germline V gene, CDR1 is MNHNY and CDR2 is SVGAGI (reference sequence). The CDR3 is 18 amino acids. Unmatched junction bases numbered 9, after V lost 5 bases and J lost 2 bases. Here the CDR3 DNA reads TGTGCCAGCAGTCTACGCTCCGGACTAGCGGGGGCCTACAATGAGCAGTTCTTC. Residues: CASSLRSGLAGAYNEQFF.